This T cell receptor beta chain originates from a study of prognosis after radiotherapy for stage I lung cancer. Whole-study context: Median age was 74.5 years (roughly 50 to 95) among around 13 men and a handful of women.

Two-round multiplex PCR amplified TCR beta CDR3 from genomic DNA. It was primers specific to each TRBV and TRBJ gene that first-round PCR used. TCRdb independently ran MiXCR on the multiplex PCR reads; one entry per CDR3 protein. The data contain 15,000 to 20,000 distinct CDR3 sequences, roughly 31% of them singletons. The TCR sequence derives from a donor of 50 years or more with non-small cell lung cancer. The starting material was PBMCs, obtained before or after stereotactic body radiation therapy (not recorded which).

The CDR3 spells CAISGASPHNEQFF. The CDR3 nucleotides read TGTGCCATCTCAGGGGCCAGCCCCCACAATGAGCAGTTCTTC. The chain uses TRBV10-3 and TRBJ2-1; perhaps TRBD1 as D (6 bases). The germline CDR1 and CDR2 sequences are ENHRY and SYGVKD. The CDR3 covers 14 residues. The germline V and J ends were trimmed by 8 bases and 5 bases, with 16 bases remaining between them.